This T cell receptor (beta chain) was recovered during a study of graft-versus-host responses after intestinal transplantation. Study in general: Recipients uniformly received anti-thymocyte globulin induction, followed by tacrolimus and steroids for about three years. Whole-study results and caveats: Circulating GvH clones peaking coincided with falling HvG clones soon after transplant.

This clone qualifies as medium-sized. Irradiated stimulators labeled with violet dye, approximately 200,000 in number, were plated with approximately 200,000 CFSE-labeled responders. Here immunoSEQ multiplex PCR was the method, and the copy in TCRdb shows in-frame clones only, minus some. Of over 8,500 clones in the sample, about 30% were seen once. V lost 6 bases to trimming and J lost 5 bases; unmatched junction nucleotides: 2. CDR1 and CDR2 from the germline V gene are MNHEY and SVGAGI. The CDR3 length is 13 residues. The source is a human patient who received an intestinal transplant. The rearrangement joins TRBV6-5 to TRBJ1-5; 9 bases fit TRBD1. The specimen comprised alloreactive CD8+ T cells from a mixed lymphocyte reaction culture, sampled before intestinal transplant. Subset defined: CFSE-low proliferating T cells sorted from approximately six-day pre-transplant mixed lymphocyte reaction (GvH or HvG direction). The DNA of the CDR3 is TGTGCCAGCAGACAGGGGGCGGATCAGCCCCAGCATTTT. Its protein is CASRQGADQPQHF.